These T cell receptor beta chains were read from a single sample in a study of blood T cell repertoires in COVID-19. Some clones are missing from TCRdb's copy, which holds only in-frame ones; the method was immunoSEQ multiplex PCR. The table shows some 500,000 clones, with about 89% occurring only once. The specimen was peripheral blood. The receptors shown here come from a woman in her forties or fifties with COVID-19, enrolled during active disease. Each CDR3 is given with its conserved first and last residue. Fields, in order: D gene, V gene, CDR3 protein. D genes are given only for firm matches.

NA TRBV7-3 CASSDTSNTEAFF
TRBD1 TRBV5-6 CASRGTGVWTEAFF
TRBD1 TRBV27 CASTTGQGNSPLHF
NA TRBV29-1 CSVENPSTYTEAFF
TRBD1 TRBV4-1 CASSKPGQSYEQYF
NA TRBV19 CAGSLNEKLFF
NA TRBV6-5 CASSLRGSGLDTQYF
NA TRBV19 CASSIAAGGNEKLFF
NA TRBV29-1 CSEQGLNTEAFF
TRBD1 TRBV19 CASSLPLGTVASPLHF
NA TRBV5-1 CASSLQGVINSPLHF
NA TRBV2 CASRGPRGYNEQFF
TRBD1 TRBV7-9 CASSPGQGANEQYF
TRBD1 TRBV6-5 CATMFTGGRYNEQFF
NA TRBV18 CASSPTGLNTEAFF
NA TRBV6-5 CASRETGGDYGYTF
TRBD2 TRBV10-3 CAISESMASGEFDTQYF
TRBD1 TRBV18 CASSPGTGVGIQYF
TRBD1 TRBV27 CASSLRTGTAGELFF
TRBD1 TRBV10-3 CAISMTGGYEQYF
NA TRBV29-1 CSVATGFNQPQHF
NA TRBV24-1 CATREVHGGKAKLFF
TRBD2 TRBV5-1 CASSSGTSGGPSSYNEQFF
NA TRBV5-1 CASSWGGDGNTIYF
NA TRBV4-2 CASSQDPDTTNYGYTF
TRBD1 TRBV18 CASSPVTGGLNTEAFF
TRBD1 TRBV19 CASSRRDRGEAFF
TRBD1 TRBV25-1 CASSPGTGALGYTF
TRBD1 TRBV19 CASSSRQGSYNEQFF
NA TRBV5-1 CASSLTGPSTDTQYF
NA TRBV2 CASSGQSTDTQYF
NA TRBV6-1 CASSERRTDEAFF
TRBD1 TRBV24-1 CATSPGQGRNEQYF
NA TRBV5-5 CASSLGQGGQPQHF
TRBD2 TRBV19 CASNSGTSGSYEQYF
TRBD1 TRBV5-1 CASSRDRGPHSPLHF
NA TRBV27 CASRSWGSQNTEAFF
TRBD1 TRBV10-3 CAIRTGQSGDTQYF